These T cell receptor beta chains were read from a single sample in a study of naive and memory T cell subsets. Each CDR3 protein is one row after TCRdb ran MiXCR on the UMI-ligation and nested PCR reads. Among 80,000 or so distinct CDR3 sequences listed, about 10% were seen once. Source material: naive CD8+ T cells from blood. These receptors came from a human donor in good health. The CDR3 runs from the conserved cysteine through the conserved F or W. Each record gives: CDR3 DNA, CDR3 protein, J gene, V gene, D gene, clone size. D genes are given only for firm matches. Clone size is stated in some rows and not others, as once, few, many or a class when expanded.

DNA: TGCGCCAGCAGCCAAGATCTGGAACCGCGGGGGGAAAAACTGTTTTTT; CDR3: CASSQDLEPRGEKLFF; J: TRBJ1-4; V: TRBV4-3; D: NA; size: NA
DNA: TGTGCCAGCAGCCACTCAGCGGGGATCTACGAGCAGTACTTC; CDR3: CASSHSAGIYEQYF; J: TRBJ2-7; V: TRBV14; D: TRBD2; size: many
DNA: TGTGCCAGCAGCTCCGACGCAGACCAAGAGACCCAGTACTTC; CDR3: CASSSDADQETQYF; J: TRBJ2-5; V: TRBV5-5; D: NA; size: many
DNA: TGCAGCGTCGAGGGGGAGAGACCGTTCTTC; CDR3: CSVEGERPFF; J: TRBJ2-1; V: TRBV29-1; D: NA; size: NA
DNA: TGTGCCAGCAGCCAAGAACTACGGGTAATAGATGAGCAGTTCTTC; CDR3: CASSQELRVIDEQFF; J: TRBJ2-1; V: TRBV3-1; D: NA; size: NA
DNA: TGTGCCAGCAGCCACACAGGGGGAGGCAATCAGCCCCAGCATTTT; CDR3: CASSHTGGGNQPQHF; J: TRBJ1-5; V: TRBV6-2/TRBV6-3; D: TRBD1; size: many
DNA: TGCAAAAACAGGGAAAGTCGGAGCTTT; CDR3: CKNRESRSF; J: TRBJ1-1; V: TRBV20-1; D: NA; size: NA
DNA: TGTGCCAGCAGTCAATCGGGACAGTACCAAGAGACCCAGTACTTC; CDR3: CASSQSGQYQETQYF; J: TRBJ2-5; V: TRBV6-2/TRBV6-3; D: TRBD1; size: NA
DNA: TGTGCCAGCAGTTACTCGAGACCTAGCACAGATACGCAGTATTTT; CDR3: CASSYSRPSTDTQYF; J: TRBJ2-3; V: TRBV6-6; D: NA; size: many
DNA: TGTGCCAGTTGGACAACAATCTACGAGCAGTACTTC; CDR3: CASWTTIYEQYF; J: TRBJ2-7; V: TRBV7-6; D: NA; size: many
DNA: TGTGCCAGCAGCAGTAGCGGGAGGAGGGTTTGGGGCAATGAGCAGTTCTTC; CDR3: CASSSSGRRVWGNEQFF; J: TRBJ2-1; V: TRBV7-6; D: TRBD2; size: many
DNA: TGTGCCAGCAGCTTAGGGGACCCCCGCTACACCTTC; CDR3: CASSLGDPRYTF; J: TRBJ1-2; V: TRBV7-2; D: NA; size: NA
DNA: TGCAGCGTTGAATCAGGGGCCAATGAGCAGTTCTTC; CDR3: CSVESGANEQFF; J: TRBJ2-1; V: TRBV29-1; D: NA; size: many
DNA: TGTGCCTGGAGTGTACTCACCAACTACGAGCAGTACTTC; CDR3: CAWSVLTNYEQYF; J: TRBJ2-7; V: TRBV30; D: NA; size: many
DNA: TGTGCCAGCAGTGGACTAGCGGGAGATTTAGGCCTATCCTACAATGAGCAGTTCTTC; CDR3: CASSGLAGDLGLSYNEQFF; J: TRBJ2-1; V: TRBV12-3/TRBV12-4; D: TRBD2; size: many
DNA: TGTGCCAGCAGCTTAAGGGGGACAGGTCAGGGAGAGACCCAGTACTTC; CDR3: CASSLRGTGQGETQYF; J: TRBJ2-5; V: TRBV7-3; D: TRBD1; size: NA
DNA: TGCAGTGTGGCCGTACGAGCTGAAGCTTTCTTT; CDR3: CSVAVRAEAFF; J: TRBJ1-1; V: TRBV20-1; D: NA; size: many
DNA: TGTGCCACCAGCAACCGGGACTTCGGCAGGGAGCTGTTTTTT; CDR3: CATSNRDFGRELFF; J: TRBJ2-2; V: TRBV15; D: NA; size: many
DNA: TGCAGTGCTGAAGCCGGGACTAGTCTAGACGAGCAGTACTTC; CDR3: CSAEAGTSLDEQYF; J: TRBJ2-7; V: TRBV20-1; D: TRBD2; size: many
DNA: TGTGCCATCAGCGGGGGCGTAGGCACAGATACGCAGTATTTT; CDR3: CAISGGVGTDTQYF; J: TRBJ2-3; V: TRBV10-3; D: NA; size: many
DNA: TGTGCCAGCAGCTTAGTGCTCAGGGGAGAGGTGCTGTACTTC; CDR3: CASSLVLRGEVLYF; J: TRBJ2-7; V: TRBV7-9; D: NA; size: few
DNA: TGTGCCAGCAGCCCCGAGCTAGGGCGCTTCACAGATACGCAGTATTTT; CDR3: CASSPELGRFTDTQYF; J: TRBJ2-3; V: TRBV7-6; D: NA; size: NA
DNA: TGTGCCATCAGTGAGGTACGGAACCCCCATCTTCAGTACTTC; CDR3: CAISEVRNPHLQYF; J: TRBJ2-4; V: TRBV10-3; D: NA; size: many
DNA: TGTGCCAGCAGTTTACAGGGGAGCGGCACTGAAGCTTTCTTT; CDR3: CASSLQGSGTEAFF; J: TRBJ1-1; V: TRBV27; D: NA; size: many
DNA: TGTGCCAGCAGTTTCTCAATAACTTCTGGAAACACCATATATTTT; CDR3: CASSFSITSGNTIYF; J: TRBJ1-3; V: TRBV28; D: NA; size: many
DNA: TGTGCCAGCAGTTACTCAGGGGTTGGCACTGAAGCTTTCTTT; CDR3: CASSYSGVGTEAFF; J: TRBJ1-1; V: TRBV6-5; D: NA; size: many
DNA: TGTGCCAGCAGTCCGCCCTCCTTT; CDR3: CASSPPSF; J: TRBJ1-6; V: TRBV27; D: NA; size: few
DNA: TGTGGCGCAGCCCCCGGGGGGGTTCGTGATTCACCCCTCCACTTT; CDR3: CGAAPGGVRDSPLHF; J: TRBJ1-6; V: TRBV6-6; D: NA; size: few
DNA: TGCGCCAGCAGCTTGGCGCAGGGAGGCACTGAAGCTTTCTTT; CDR3: CASSLAQGGTEAFF; J: TRBJ1-1; V: TRBV5-1; D: NA; size: many
DNA: TGTGCCAGCAGTAAAGAGGGGTGGGGTGACGAGCAGTACTTC; CDR3: CASSKEGWGDEQYF; J: TRBJ2-7; V: TRBV12-3/TRBV12-4; D: NA; size: NA
DNA: TGTGCCAGCAGTTTACCCGGGACTACCACCTACGAGCAGTACTTC; CDR3: CASSLPGTTTYEQYF; J: TRBJ2-7; V: TRBV28; D: TRBD2; size: NA
DNA: TGTGCCAGCAGCTTAGGGTCCGCGTACGATGAGCAGTTCTTC; CDR3: CASSLGSAYDEQFF; J: TRBJ2-1; V: TRBV11-2; D: NA; size: few
DNA: TGCAGTGCTAGTAAGCTGGGCGACTATGGCTACACCTTC; CDR3: CSASKLGDYGYTF; J: TRBJ1-2; V: TRBV20-1; D: NA; size: many
DNA: TGTGCCAGCAGCTTAGTTCGTGGTGACCTACCCTACGAGCAGTACTTC; CDR3: CASSLVRGDLPYEQYF; J: TRBJ2-7; V: TRBV7-2; D: NA; size: NA
DNA: TGTGCCATCAGTGGGGAACCTTACGAGCAGTACTTC; CDR3: CAISGEPYEQYF; J: TRBJ2-7; V: TRBV24-1; D: NA; size: many
DNA: TGCGCCAGCAGCCAAGGTCCCCTGGCCAATGAGCAGTTCTTC; CDR3: CASSQGPLANEQFF; J: TRBJ2-1; V: TRBV4-1; D: NA; size: NA
DNA: TGTGCCAGCAGTTTAACGACAGGGCAAGTGGATGAAAAACTGTTTTTT; CDR3: CASSLTTGQVDEKLFF; J: TRBJ1-4; V: TRBV28; D: TRBD1; size: NA
DNA: TGCAGTGCTAGCGGGAGTAACACCTACAATGAGCAGTTCTTC; CDR3: CSASGSNTYNEQFF; J: TRBJ2-1; V: TRBV20-1; D: NA; size: NA
DNA: TGCAGTGCTAGAGATCTAGGGGCCACCTCTGGAAACACCATATATTTT; CDR3: CSARDLGATSGNTIYF; J: TRBJ1-3; V: TRBV20-1; D: NA; size: few
DNA: TGTGCCAGCAGCCCTCCTGGAAATTCACCCCTCCACTTT; CDR3: CASSPPGNSPLHF; J: TRBJ1-6; V: TRBV7-9; D: NA; size: many
DNA: TGTGCCAGCAGTTTAGCGGGAGTCGCCGAGCAGTACTTC; CDR3: CASSLAGVAEQYF; J: TRBJ2-7; V: TRBV28; D: TRBD2; size: NA
DNA: TGTGCCATCAGGACCAACAGGGGAAGCGCCGGAGATGATGAGCAGTTCTTC; CDR3: CAIRTNRGSAGDDEQFF; J: TRBJ2-1; V: TRBV10-3; D: TRBD1; size: NA
DNA: TGCGCCAGCAGCCAAGATCGGGCTAGCGGCTACAATGAGCAGTTCTTC; CDR3: CASSQDRASGYNEQFF; J: TRBJ2-1; V: TRBV4-1; D: TRBD2; size: many
DNA: TGTGCCAGCAGCTTATACGGGGACCTCACATGGTCCCCTGAAGCTTTCTTT; CDR3: CASSLYGDLTWSPEAFF; J: TRBJ1-1; V: TRBV7-9; D: NA; size: NA
DNA: TGTGCCAGCAGCTCACCGGGACATAACACCGGGGAGCTGTTTTTT; CDR3: CASSSPGHNTGELFF; J: TRBJ2-2; V: TRBV7-9; D: NA; size: many
DNA: TGTGCCAGCAGTGAAGGTCGGGCGGGACGCACAAACACTGAAGCTTTCTTT; CDR3: CASSEGRAGRTNTEAFF; J: TRBJ1-1; V: TRBV6-1; D: NA; size: NA
DNA: TGCAGCGTTGGACAGAATTACAATGAGCAGTTCTTC; CDR3: CSVGQNYNEQFF; J: TRBJ2-1; V: TRBV29-1; D: NA; size: many
DNA: TGTGCCAGCGGCCCTAGCGAGTTCAGCACAGATACGCAGTATTTT; CDR3: CASGPSEFSTDTQYF; J: TRBJ2-3; V: TRBV28; D: NA; size: many
DNA: TGTGCTAGTGGTTTGTCAGGGGCCGGCACAGATACGCAGTATTTT; CDR3: CASGLSGAGTDTQYF; J: TRBJ2-3; V: TRBV12-5; D: NA; size: NA
DNA: TGTGCCAGCCTGACAGGGCTGAATTCACCCCTCCACTTT; CDR3: CASLTGLNSPLHF; J: TRBJ1-6; V: TRBV2; D: TRBD1; size: NA
DNA: TGTGCCAGCAGCTTACAGGGGAGAAGCTACGAGCAGTACTTC; CDR3: CASSLQGRSYEQYF; J: TRBJ2-7; V: TRBV7-9; D: NA; size: few
DNA: TGTGCCAGCAGTTATACTAATTACGAGCAGTACTTC; CDR3: CASSYTNYEQYF; J: TRBJ2-7; V: TRBV6-6; D: NA; size: many
DNA: TGCAGTGCTAGAGGCCCAACCGGGACAGCTCTAGGGCACTCAGGGGATACGCAGTATTTT; CDR3: CSARGPTGTALGHSGDTQYF; J: TRBJ2-3; V: TRBV20-1; D: TRBD1; size: many
DNA: TGCAGCGTTGCGGAAAAATACGACCTCTCTGGAAACACCATATATTTT; CDR3: CSVAEKYDLSGNTIYF; J: TRBJ1-3; V: TRBV29-1; D: NA; size: many